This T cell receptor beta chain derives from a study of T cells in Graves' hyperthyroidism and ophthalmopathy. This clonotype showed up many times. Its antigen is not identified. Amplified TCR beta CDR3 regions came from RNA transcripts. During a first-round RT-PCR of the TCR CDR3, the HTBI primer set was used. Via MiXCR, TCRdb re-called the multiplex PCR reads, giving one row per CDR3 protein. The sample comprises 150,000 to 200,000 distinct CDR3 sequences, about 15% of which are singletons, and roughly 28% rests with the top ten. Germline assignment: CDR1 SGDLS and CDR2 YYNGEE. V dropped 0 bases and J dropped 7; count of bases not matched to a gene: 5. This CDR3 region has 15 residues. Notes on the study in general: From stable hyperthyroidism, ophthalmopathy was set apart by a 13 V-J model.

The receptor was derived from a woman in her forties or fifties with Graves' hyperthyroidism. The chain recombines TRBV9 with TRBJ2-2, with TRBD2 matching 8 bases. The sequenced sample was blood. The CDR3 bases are TGTGCCAGCAGCGTAGAGGGACTAGTAAACGGGGAGCTGTTTTTT. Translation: CASSVEGLVNGELFF.